These 14 T cell receptor beta chains were all obtained from the same sample, sequenced in a study of CD8+CD57+ T cells in acquired aplastic anemia. It was genomic DNA that served as the template for profiling TCR beta VDJ and CDR3. A single record per CDR3 protein comes from TCRdb applying MiXCR to the reads. The sample has around 250,000 distinct CDR3 sequences, around three fifths seen once. The specimen was sorted CD4+, CD8+, or CD8+CD57+ T cells (not recorded which) from PBMCs. The receptors originated from a human donor with severe aplastic anemia or a healthy control (not recorded which).

V is TRBV12-3 or TRBV12-4 and J is TRBJ2-7; the D gene is possibly TRBD1 (6 bases). This CDR3 has 15 amino acids. V lost 6 bases, J lost 5 bases, and 20 bases lay in between. The CDR3 reads CASRSSGGPRNEQYF. In DNA form, the CDR3 reads TGTGCCAGCAGGTCGTCTGGGGGCCCCCGAAACGAGCAGTACTTC.

A few counts support this clonotype. The J gene is TRBJ2-1, the V gene TRBV6-5, with D possibly being TRBD1 (6 bases). The CDR3 totals 14 residues. Per the germline V gene, CDR1 is MNHEY and CDR2 is SVGAGI. V was cut by 2 bases and J by 6 bases, with 11 bases left in between. The CDR3 loop is CASSYPGQGNEQFF. Written as DNA, the CDR3 is TGTGCCAGCAGTTACCCGGGACAAGGCAATGAGCAGTTCTTC.

The gene calls are TRBV5-1 and TRBJ2-3; 9 nucleotides match TRBD2. V lost 4 bases, J lost 6 bases, and 9 bases stayed unmatched. Germline V CDR1 and CDR2: SGHRS, YFSETQ. This CDR3 has 15 amino acids. DNA for the CDR3: TGCGCCAGCAGCAGGACTGGGACTAGCTCGGATACGCAGTATTTT. It codes for CASSRTGTSSDTQYF.

This chain joins TRBV20-1 and TRBJ2-7, with D possibly being TRBD2 (7 bases). Trimming pared 0 bases from V and 1 base from J, leaving 16 bases between. Germline CDR1 reads DFQATT; CDR2 reads SNEGSKA (reference sequence). This CDR3 has 16 amino acids. The CDR3 protein is CSARDLGGGDSYEQYF. DNA for the CDR3: TGCAGTGCTAGAGATCTCGGAGGGGGGGATTCCTACGAGCAGTACTTC.

This clonotype was detected many times. V gene TRBV7-6 combines with J gene TRBJ2-5, with D unresolved. The V end was cut by 4 bases, the J end by 2 bases, with 8 bases between. Germline CDR1 reads SGHVS; CDR2 reads FNYEAQ. This CDR3 has 13 amino acids. CDR3 bases: TGTGCCAGCAGCTCTCCACCTCAAGAGACCCAGTACTTC. Its translation is CASSSPPQETQYF.

This chain joins TRBV19 and TRBJ2-3, with D perhaps TRBD2 (6 bases). CDR1 and CDR2 (germline): LNHDA, SQIVND (reference sequence). This CDR3 comprises 13 residues. Trimming pared 11 bases from V and 0 bases from J, leaving 12 bases between. The CDR3 DNA is TGTGCCGCGGGGACTTCTAGCACAGATACGCAGTATTTT. It translates to CAAGTSSTDTQYF. The full variable domain, completed using reference TRBV19 and TRBJ2-3, is DGGITQSPKYLFRKEGQNVTLSCEQNLNHDAMYWYRQDPGQGLRLIYYSQIVNDFQKGDIAEGYSVSREKKESFPLTVTSAQKNPTAFYLCAAGTSSTDTQYFGPGTRLTVL.

This sequence joins TRBV7-9 and TRBJ2-5; maybe TRBD1 (6 bases). V dropped 4 bases and J dropped 2 bases, with 11 bases sitting between them. CDR1 SEHNR and CDR2 FQNEAQ come from the germline V gene (reference sequence). The CDR3 length is 14 residues. Written as DNA, the CDR3 is TGTGCCAGCAGCTGGAGGACAGCACAAGAGACCCAGTACTTC. The encoded protein is CASSWRTAQETQYF.

Turning to this clonotype: This may be a read error, as it is one base from a much larger clone. The rearrangement uses TRBV4-3 and TRBJ1-1, with 7 nucleotides matching TRBD1. This CDR3 contains 14 residues. Germline-derived CDR1 and CDR2 are LGHNA and YSLEER. With V trimmed by 4 bases and J by 5 bases, 7 bases remained unmatched. CDR3 amino acids: CASSRGDRNTEAFF. CDR3 bases: TGCGCCAGCAGCCGAGGGGACAGAAATACTGAAGCTTTCTTT.

This clonotype was seen a few times. The gene calls are TRBV7-9 and TRBJ2-5; 10 positions agree with TRBD1. CDR3 length: 14 residues. With V trimmed by 5 bases and J by 2 bases, 2 bases remained unmatched. Germline V gene data show CDR1 as SEHNR and CDR2 as FQNEAQ (reference sequence). CDR3 protein: CASSTGQGQETQYF. CDR3 nucleotide sequence: TGTGCCAGCAGCACGGGACAGGGGCAAGAGACCCAGTACTTC.

This chain joins TRBV7-9 and TRBJ2-2; the match to TRBD2 covers 8 bases. Germline V CDR1 and CDR2: SEHNR, FQNEAQ (reference sequence). The CDR3 is made up of 15 amino acids. Trimming removed 2 bases from V and 7 bases from J; junction bases left unmatched: 6. CDR3 coding DNA: TGTGCCAGCAGCTTACCGGGACTAGGGTTCGGGGAGCTGTTTTTT. Protein: CASSLPGLGFGELFF. Variable domain in full (rest from reference TRBV7-9 and TRBJ2-2): DTGVSQNPRHKITKRGQNVTFRCDPISEHNRLYWYRQTLGQGPEFLTYFQNEAQLEKSRLLSDRFSAERPKGSFSTLEIQRTEQGDSAMYLCASSLPGLGFGELFFGEGSRLTVL.

This clonotype was recorded at least ten times. The J gene is TRBJ2-4, the V gene TRBV10-3, with D perhaps given as TRBD1 or TRBD2 (6 bases each). In germline, CDR1 is ENHRY, CDR2 SYGVKD. V was cut by 0 bases and J by 8 bases, with 14 bases left in between. CDR3 size: 15 residues. The CDR3 nucleotides are TGTGCCATCAGTGAGTCGGGGCAGGGGAGGTACATTCAGTACTTC. Protein: CAISESGQGRYIQYF.

Written as DNA, the CDR3 is TGCGCCAGCAGAGACAGGGATGATTCACCCCTCCACTTT. Amino acid sequence: CASRDRDDSPLHF. The genes are TRBV10-2 and TRBJ1-6; TRBD1 agrees at 7 bases. From germline, CDR1 is WSHSY and CDR2 SAAADI. Trimming at V came to 6 bases and at J to 8 bases, leaving 4 bases not matched to a gene. There are 13 residues in the CDR3.

DNA for the CDR3: TGCAGTGCTAGCCACGGGGAGATCTCCTACAATGAGCAGTTCTTC. Translating gives CSASHGEISYNEQFF. V and J are TRBV20-1 and TRBJ2-1; the D gene is possibly TRBD2 (5 bases). Per germline, CDR1 DFQATT and CDR2 SNEGSKA (reference sequence). The CDR3 totals 15 residues. V lost 3 bases to trimming and J lost 0 bases, with 12 bases between them.

This clonotype was seen repeatedly, ten times or more. As DNA, the CDR3 is TGTGCCAGCAGGACAAACAGGGGCAGGTACGAGCAGTACTTC. Translation: CASRTNRGRYEQYF. The chain has TRBV6-5 and TRBJ2-7; 7 bases are shared with TRBD1. V gave up 6 bases and J gave up 4 bases; unmatched junction bases: 9. The CDR3 runs to 14 residues. Looked up from germline, CDR1 is MNHEY and CDR2 is SVGAGI.